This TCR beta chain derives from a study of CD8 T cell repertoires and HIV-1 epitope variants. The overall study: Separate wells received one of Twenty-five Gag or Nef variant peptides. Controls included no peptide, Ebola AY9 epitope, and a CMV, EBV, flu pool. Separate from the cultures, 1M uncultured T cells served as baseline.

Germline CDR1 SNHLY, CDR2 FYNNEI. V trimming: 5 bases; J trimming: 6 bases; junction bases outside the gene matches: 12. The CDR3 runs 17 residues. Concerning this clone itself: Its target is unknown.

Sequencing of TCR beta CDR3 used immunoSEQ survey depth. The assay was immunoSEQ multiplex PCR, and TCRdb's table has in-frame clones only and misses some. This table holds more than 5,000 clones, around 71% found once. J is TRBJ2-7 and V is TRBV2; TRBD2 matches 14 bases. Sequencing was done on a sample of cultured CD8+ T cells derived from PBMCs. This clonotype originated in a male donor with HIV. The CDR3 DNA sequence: TGTGCCAGCAGTACGGGACTAGCGGGAGTGGGCGCCTCCGAGCAGTACTTC. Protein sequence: CASSTGLAGVGASEQYF.